This TCR beta chain came from a study of Graves' ophthalmopathy and Graves' hyperthyroidism. Study summary: Peripheral blood sampling preceded any treatment and occurred at initial diagnosis. Notes on the study in general: Most thyroid clonotypes expanded beyond 0.001 frequency were also found in blood.

This clonotype was detected many times. Its specificity is not known. Enrollment excluded any patients with other autoimmune diseases, uncontrolled infections, pregnancy or lactation. The starting material, about 9.9 ml of fresh peripheral blood, provided the PBMCs. V was shortened by 1 base and J by 0 bases, with 13 bases between the two germline ends. CDR1 is LNHDA, CDR2 SQIVND, per germline (reference sequence). This CDR3 contains 17 residues. RNA transcripts served as template for amplifying TCR beta CDR3 sequences. HTBI primers primed a first-round RT-PCR, and a second-round multiplex PCR followed. TCRdb processed the multiplex PCR reads anew with MiXCR; each CDR3 protein has one entry. The sample has 600,000 to 700,000 distinct CDR3 sequences; more than 40% are singletons.

This sequence joins TRBV19 and TRBJ1-3, with unresolved D. Sequenced: peripheral blood. This TCR came from an adult man with Graves' ophthalmopathy. CDR3 bases: TGTGCCAGTAGTATAGGATCTGGCAGCAACTCTGGAAACACCATATATTTT. It encodes CASSIGSGSNSGNTIYF.